Listed here are 7 T cell receptor beta chains from one sample, sequenced in a study of cytomegalovirus exposure and HLA in healthy donors. PCR amplification relied on 60 Vbeta primers (plus 13 Jbeta primers). TCRdb keeps only in-frame clones here, not all; method: immunoSEQ multiplex PCR. Here the sample spans about 150,000 clones, more than 70% being singletons. What was sequenced was PBMCs. These receptors were taken from a man aged 40-50 years in good health and CMV-seronegative.

The chain has TRBV7-2 and TRBJ2-5, with 10 nucleotides matching TRBD2. This CDR3 comprises 16 residues. V was pared by 5 bases and J by 5 bases, with 11 bases of the junction left unmatched. The germline V gene encodes CDR1 SGHTA and CDR2 FQGNSA. DNA for the CDR3: TGTGCCAGCAGCCGTACGAGCGGGGGGGCAGGGGAGACCCAGTACTTC. This gives the protein CASSRTSGGAGETQYF.

V and J are TRBV15 and TRBJ2-5; 8 bases align to TRBD1. The CDR3 runs 15 residues. The germline V gene encodes CDR1 LNHNV and CDR2 YYDKDF (reference sequence). Germline trimming cut 0 bases from V and 5 bases from J; bases unmatched to any gene: 5. CDR3 in amino acids: CATSRDGQGGETQYF. Written as DNA, the CDR3 is TGTGCCACCAGCAGAGACGGACAGGGTGGGGAGACCCAGTACTTC.

J is TRBJ2-7 and V is TRBV5-1; TRBD2 agrees at 7 bases. Trimming removed 4 bases from V and 6 bases from J; junction bases left unmatched: 10. Germline-derived CDR1 and CDR2 are SGHRS and YFSETQ. This CDR3 contains 14 residues. CDR3 coding DNA: TGCGCCAGCAGCCCGGGACTGGCGGGGGTCGAGCAGTACTTC. This codes for CASSPGLAGVEQYF.

The gene calls are TRBV7-2 and TRBJ2-1; possibly TRBD2 for D (6 bases). The germline gives CDR1 SGHTA, CDR2 FQGNSA. With 10 bases removed from V and 3 bases from J, the gap between germline ends came to 19 bases. The CDR3 covers 15 residues. This chain's CDR3 is CATEGLPLNYNEQFF. The CDR3 region has the DNA TGTGCCACTGAGGGACTTCCGCTTAACTACAATGAGCAGTTCTTC. Drawing the rest from reference TRBV7-2 and TRBJ2-1, the complete variable domain is GAGVSQSPSNKVTEKGKDVELRCDPISGHTALYWYRQSLGQGLEFLIYFQGNSAPDKSGLPSDRFSAERTGGSVSTLTIQRTQQEDSAVYLCATEGLPLNYNEQFFGPGTRLTVL.

Only a few counts were recorded for this clone. The chain employs TRBV28 and TRBJ2-3; 14 bases map to TRBD2. V shed 5 bases and J 8 bases; nucleotides not matched to a gene: 9. The CDR3 extends over 16 amino acids. Germline V gene lookup returns CDR1 MDHEN and CDR2 SYDVKM. CDR3 loop: CASSPPGTSGSGTQYF. Here the CDR3 DNA reads TGTGCCAGCAGTCCCCCCGGGACTAGCGGGAGTGGTACGCAGTATTTT. Filled out from reference TRBV28 and TRBJ2-3, the complete variable domain reads DVKVTQSSRYLVKRTGEKVFLECVQDMDHENMFWYRQDPGLGLRLIYFSYDVKMKEKGDIPEGYSVSREKKERFSLILESASTNQTSMYLCASSPPGTSGSGTQYFGPGTRLTVL.

This chain links TRBV10-3 with TRBJ2-5; 7 bases are shared with TRBD1. The CDR3 length is 13 residues. V lost 3 bases, J lost 4 bases, and 2 bases stayed unmatched. Germline lookup yields CDR1 ENHRY and CDR2 SYGVKD. For the CDR3, the DNA is TGTGCCATCAGTGACTACAGGGGAGAGACCCAGTACTTC. This encodes CAISDYRGETQYF.

The V gene is TRBV29-1, the J gene TRBJ2-7, with a possible D match to TRBD1 (8 bases). Germline V gene data show CDR1 as SQVTM and CDR2 as ANQGSEA. V was clipped by 6 bases and J by 5 bases, with 11 bases between them. This CDR3 has 11 amino acids. The CDR3 loop is CSVQGGHEQYF. The CDR3 DNA follows: TGCAGCGTACAGGGGGGGCACGAGCAGTACTTC.